The 8 T cell receptor beta chains below all came from one sample that was sequenced in a study of T cells expressing NK-cell markers. TCRdb re-called the 5' RACE reads; every CDR3 protein appears as one record, without DNA. Its table lists about 110,000 distinct CDR3 sequences. The sample was blood T cells: a sorted CD56 or NKG2C T cell subset, CD4+ or CD8+ T cells, or bulk PBMC T cells (not recorded which). All receptors come from a woman between 18 and 69 years old in good health.

V usage is TRBV30 and J usage is TRBJ1-1. The CDR3 extends over 11 amino acids. Germline V gives CDR1 GTSNPN, CDR2 SVGIG (reference sequence). CDR3 sequence: CAWRNLVEAFF.

This sequence joins TRBV6-1 and TRBJ1-1; TCRdb designates TRBD1, a call that cannot be tested without DNA. This CDR3 comprises 13 residues. Germline V gene data show CDR1 as MNHNS and CDR2 as SASEGT. The CDR3 protein is CASRALGGTEAFF.

The chain recombines TRBV19 with TRBJ1-1; the D call of TRBD1 rests on TCRdb alone, since no DNA is present to check it. CDR3 length: 15 residues. Germline V gives CDR1 LNHDA, CDR2 SQIVND (reference sequence). CDR3 residues: CASSTSTGMNTEAFF.

The chain carries TRBV4-3 and TRBJ2-2; TCRdb gives TRBD1 as the D gene, but with no DNA this cannot be confirmed. In germline, CDR1 is LGHNA, CDR2 YSLEER. This CDR3 contains 16 residues. The CDR3 is CASSPIGDRITGELFF.

This chain uses TRBV6-1 with TRBJ2-2; the TCRdb call, TRBD2, lacks DNA for checking. CDR1 MNHNS and CDR2 SASEGT come from the germline V gene. This CDR3 comprises 12 residues. CDR3 residues: CASTEVSGELFF.

The genes are TRBV7-9 and TRBJ2-2; the D call from TCRdb, TRBD2, cannot be confirmed without DNA. This CDR3 is built from 16 residues. Germline-derived CDR1 and CDR2 are SEHNR and FQNEAQ (reference sequence). CDR3 sequence reads: CASTALAGANTGELFF.

The V call is TRBV7-9, the J call TRBJ2-7; lacking DNA, the TRBD1 call made by TCRdb goes unchecked. This CDR3 spans 15 amino acids. The germline CDR1 and CDR2 sequences are SEHNR and FQNEAQ (reference sequence). The CDR3 reads CASSFRLGGTYEQYF.

This chain joins TRBV12-3 or TRBV12-4 and TRBJ2-1; TCRdb outputs TRBD2, but without DNA this stays unchecked. This CDR3 region has 16 residues. The CDR3 is CASSPPGLAGYNEQFF.